The present T cell receptor beta chain was sequenced within a study of graft-versus-host responses after intestinal transplantation. Some clones are missing from TCRdb's copy, which holds only in-frame ones; the method was immunoSEQ multiplex PCR. The data hold 40,000 to 55,000 clones, with 65% to 85% observed a single time. Points on this clone: Antigen: not known. In the same sample, other DNA sequences code for this CDR3.

After removal of 4 bases from V and 7 bases from J, the junction contained 7 bases not matched to a gene. CDR3 size: 15 residues. Germline CDR1 reads SGHRS; CDR2 reads YFSETQ. Specimen: unstimulated CD4+ T cells sorted from spleen or lymph node cells, collected before transplant. This chain links TRBV5-1 with TRBJ2-1; 11 bases map to TRBD2. This TCR derives from a human donor who was the organ donor for an intestinal transplant. CDR3 nucleotide sequence: TGCGCCAGCAGCCTAGGACTAGCGGGTGCTAATGAGCAGTTCTTC. This translates into CASSLGLAGANEQFF.